The 20 T cell receptor beta chains reported below all come from one sample, sequenced in a study of OX40 agonist ivuxolimab in advanced cancers. TCRdb's copy holds only in-frame clones and misses some; the assay was immunoSEQ multiplex PCR. The sample contains approximately 100,000 clones, roughly 88% of which appear only once. The sequencing here drew on CD4+ or CD8+ T cells sorted from blood, taken in a trial of the OX40 agonist ivuxolimab. The receptors derive from an adult with an advanced solid tumor such as melanoma, head and neck, liver or kidney cancer.

This clone was observed many times. The gene calls are TRBV6-4 and TRBJ1-5, with 9 bases that match TRBD1. The V gene's germline CDR1 is MRHNA and CDR2 SNTAGT. Trimming at V came to 6 bases and at J to 6 bases, leaving 6 bases not matched to a gene. This CDR3 spans 14 amino acids. CDR3 amino acids: CASSQTGGSQPQHF. The CDR3 region has the DNA TGTGCCAGCAGCCAGACAGGGGGAAGTCAGCCCCAGCATTTT.

The rearrangement joins TRBV15 to TRBJ2-5; possible D gene TRBD1, 5 bases. The germline gives CDR1 LNHNV, CDR2 YYDKDF (reference sequence). The V gene lost 2 bases and the J gene lost 2 bases, with 9 bases spanning the gap. The CDR3 runs 14 residues. CDR3 loop: CATSRSDKQETQYF. The DNA of the CDR3 is TGTGCCACCAGCAGATCGGACAAACAAGAGACCCAGTACTTC.

The chain has TRBV6-1 and TRBJ2-7; tentatively, D is TRBD2 (5 bases). V was trimmed by 8 bases and J by 1 base, leaving 12 bases between them. Germline-derived CDR1 and CDR2 are MNHNS and SASEGT. This CDR3 spans 13 amino acids. The DNA for the CDR3 is TGTGCCAGCCAGGATAGGACTTCCTACGAGCAGTACTTC. It is translated as CASQDRTSYEQYF.

This clone was seen a few times. The chain links TRBV29-1 to TRBJ1-1, with 11 bases fitting TRBD1. V lost 5 bases and J lost 8; bases outside the gene matches: 4. This CDR3 comprises 12 residues. Germline V lookup: CDR1 SQVTM, CDR2 ANQGSEA. CDR3 amino acids: CSVWDRGLEAFF. In DNA form, the CDR3 reads TGCAGCGTTTGGGACAGGGGGTTGGAAGCTTTCTTT.

The V call is TRBV18, the J call TRBJ2-1, with TRBD2 as a possible D gene (6 bases). V lost 10 bases to trimming and J lost 5 bases, with 18 bases between them. Germline-derived CDR1 and CDR2 are KGHSH and LQKENI. This CDR3 contains 14 residues. The CDR3 protein is CATSHERGDNEQFF. CDR3 nucleotide sequence: TGTGCCACCTCGCATGAGCGCGGGGACAATGAGCAGTTCTTC.

This chain connects TRBV6-6 to TRBJ1-2, with unresolved D. This CDR3 is 15 amino acids long. The V end was cut by 0 bases, the J end by 0 bases, with 8 bases between. Germline V gives CDR1 MNHNY, CDR2 SVGAGI (reference sequence). The CDR3 nucleotides read TGTGCCAGCAGTTACTCGGGCAAAGCTAACTATGGCTACACCTTC. As protein: CASSYSGKANYGYTF.

This chain's CDR3 is CASEPFQVNSPLHF. CDR3 bases: TGTGCCAGCGAGCCTTTCCAGGTTAATTCACCCCTCCACTTT. V gene TRBV7-9 combines with J gene TRBJ1-6; D not certain. The CDR3 loop spans 14 amino acids. CDR1 SEHNR and CDR2 FQNEAQ come from the germline V gene (reference sequence). V shed 8 bases and J shed 6 bases, with 14 bases lying between them.

A single count supports this clone. The genes are TRBV7-9 and TRBJ2-7; 8 nucleotides match TRBD2. The CDR3 is 13 residues long. Germline CDR1 and CDR2: SEHNR and FQNEAQ (reference sequence). The V segment lost 5 bases and the J segment 3 bases; nucleotides outside the gene matches: 3. This chain's CDR3 is CASSPGTSYEQYF. Here the CDR3 DNA reads TGTGCCAGCAGCCCCGGGACTAGCTACGAGCAGTACTTC.

This chain links TRBV9 with TRBJ2-5; 16 bases fit TRBD2. Judging by the DNA end, TRBJ2-7 fits better; the J call may be wrong. The germline gives CDR1 SGDLS, CDR2 YYNGEE. The CDR3 totals 16 residues. Written as DNA, the CDR3 is TGTGCCAGCAGCGGGGGACTAGCGGGAGGGACCTACGAGCAGTACTTC. It is translated as CASSGGLAGGTYEQYF.

The chain is built from TRBV7-8 and TRBJ2-1; no reliable D call. Per germline, CDR1 SGHVS and CDR2 FQNEAQ. CDR3 length: 13 amino acids. Trimming removed 1 base at V and 12 bases at J, with 13 bases between. CDR3 nucleotides: TGTGCCAGCAGCTTAGGTGGGATGGTGGGGCAGTTCTTC. It is translated as CASSLGGMVGQFF.

The CDR3 sequence is CASSFPGLAELRASDTQYF. CDR3 bases: TGTGCCAGCTCATTTCCGGGACTAGCGGAGCTGAGGGCATCAGATACGCAGTATTTT. The V gene is TRBV18, the J gene TRBJ2-3; 11 bases agree with TRBD2. Germline V CDR1 and CDR2: KGHSH, LQKENI. This CDR3 has 19 residues. Trimming removed 5 bases from V and 4 bases from J; junction bases left unmatched: 17.

The chain couples TRBV5-8 to TRBJ2-7; perhaps TRBD1 as D (6 bases). Trimming stripped 0 bases from V and 0 bases from J, with 13 bases between. This CDR3 has 16 residues. The germline V gene encodes CDR1 SGHTS and CDR2 YDEGEE. The CDR3 loop reads CASSLAGTTSSYEQYF. The CDR3 nucleotides are TGTGCCAGCAGCTTGGCAGGGACAACGAGCTCCTACGAGCAGTACTTC.

This chain uses TRBV4-1 with TRBJ1-5; the D gene is possibly TRBD1 (5 bases). Germline V gives CDR1 MGHRA, CDR2 YSYEKL. V was clipped by 4 bases and J by 10 bases, with 20 bases between them. The CDR3 length is 15 residues. The CDR3 protein is CASSPRWSGRNPQHF. In DNA, the CDR3 is TGCGCCAGCAGCCCTCGGTGGTCAGGGAGGAATCCCCAGCATTTT.

J is TRBJ2-2 and V is TRBV9; TRBD1 or TRBD2 may be the D gene (5 bases each). Per the germline V gene, CDR1 is SGDLS and CDR2 is YYNGEE. Trimming left V 0 bases short and J 6 bases short, with 15 bases between. The CDR3 runs 16 residues. CDR3 protein: CASSVDGDPRSGELFF. The CDR3 DNA reads TGTGCCAGCAGCGTAGATGGGGACCCCCGGTCCGGGGAGCTGTTTTTT.

This clone appeared once. The genes are TRBV28 and TRBJ1-1; D is possibly TRBD1 (6 bases). Germline V gene sequence: CDR1 MDHEN, CDR2 SYDVKM. V dropped 1 base and J dropped 6 bases, with 21 bases sitting between them. The CDR3 length is 17 residues. The chain's CDR3 is CASSLSSGERGEAEAFF. The CDR3 DNA reads TGTGCCAGCAGTTTATCAAGTGGGGAGAGGGGGGAGGCTGAAGCTTTCTTT. Filled out from reference TRBV28 and TRBJ1-1, the complete variable domain reads DVKVTQSSRYLVKRTGEKVFLECVQDMDHENMFWYRQDPGLGLRLIYFSYDVKMKEKGDIPEGYSVSREKKERFSLILESASTNQTSMYLCASSLSSGERGEAEAFFGQGTRLTVV.

V usage is TRBV5-8 and J usage is TRBJ2-2, with 12 bases that match TRBD2. CDR3 length equals 18 residues. The germline gives CDR1 SGHTS, CDR2 YDEGEE. J gave up 5 bases and V 4 bases, and 12 bases lay outside the gene matches. CDR3 nucleotide sequence: TGTGCCAGCAGCCAAGATGTGGCTAGCGGGAGGGAAACCGGGGAGCTGTTTTTT. As protein: CASSQDVASGRETGELFF. The whole variable domain, remainder taken from reference TRBV5-8 and TRBJ2-2, is EAGVTQSPTHLIKTRGQQATLRCSPISGHTSVYWYQQALGLGLQFLLWYDEGEERNRGNFPPRFSGRQFPNYSSELNVNALELEDSALYLCASSQDVASGRETGELFFGEGSRLTVL.

The chain's CDR3 is CASSLGIGVTDTQYF. For the CDR3, the DNA is TGTGCCAGCAGTTTAGGGATAGGGGTCACAGATACGCAGTATTTT. The chain is built from TRBV28 and TRBJ2-3; TRBD1 might be the D (5 bases). The germline V gene encodes CDR1 MDHEN and CDR2 SYDVKM. V lost 2 bases and J 2 bases, leaving 11 bases between the germline ends. This CDR3 region has 15 residues.

J is TRBJ2-1 and V is TRBV5-1; D possibly corresponds to TRBD1 (6 bases). The germline CDR1 and CDR2 sequences are SGHRS and YFSETQ. V was clipped by 0 bases and J by 13 bases, with 23 bases between them. The CDR3 runs to 16 residues. CDR3 residues: CASSLGGQRSSWGQFF. The CDR3 bases are TGCGCCAGCAGCTTGGGAGGACAGCGATCGTCGTGGGGACAGTTCTTC.

The rearrangement links TRBV19 to TRBJ2-6, with D tentatively TRBD2 (5 bases). V gave up 2 bases and J gave up 0 bases, with 8 bases separating them. Germline V CDR1 and CDR2: LNHDA, SQIVND (reference sequence). This CDR3 region has 16 residues. This chain's CDR3 is CASSIRETSGANVLTF. DNA of the CDR3: TGTGCCAGTAGTATACGGGAAACCTCTGGGGCCAACGTCCTGACTTTC.

This sequence joins TRBV11-3 and TRBJ1-4; D not certain. Trimming removed 6 bases at V and 5 bases at J, with 10 bases between. CDR1 SGHNT and CDR2 YENEEA come from the germline V gene. The CDR3 length is 13 residues. The CDR3 sequence is CASSKGINEKLFF. CDR3 DNA: TGTGCCAGCAGTAAAGGGATAAATGAAAAACTGTTTTTT.